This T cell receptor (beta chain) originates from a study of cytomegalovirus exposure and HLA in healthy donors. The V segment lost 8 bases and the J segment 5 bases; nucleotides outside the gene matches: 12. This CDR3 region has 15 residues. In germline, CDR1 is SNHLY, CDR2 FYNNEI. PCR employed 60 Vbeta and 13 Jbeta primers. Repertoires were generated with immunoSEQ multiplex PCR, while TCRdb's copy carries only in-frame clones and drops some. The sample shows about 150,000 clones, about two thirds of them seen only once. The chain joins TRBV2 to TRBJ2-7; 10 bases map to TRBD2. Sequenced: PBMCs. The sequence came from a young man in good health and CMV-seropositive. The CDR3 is CASADRAGGRHEQYF. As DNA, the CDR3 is TGTGCCAGCGCAGACCGAGCGGGAGGGCGCCACGAGCAGTACTTC.